Presented here are 20 T cell receptor beta chains from one specimen sequenced in a study of cytomegalovirus exposure and HLA in healthy donors. Primers: 60 Vbeta forward and 13 Jbeta reverse. TCRdb's copy holds only in-frame clones and misses some; the assay was immunoSEQ multiplex PCR. Among 90,000 to 110,000 clones listed, about 83% were seen once. The sequencing input was PBMCs. The receptors originated from a man younger than 35 in good health and CMV-seronegative.

The genes are TRBV7-6 and TRBJ1-3; possibly TRBD1 for D (6 bases). Germline CDR1 and CDR2: SGHVS and FNYEAQ. The CDR3 has 18 residues. Trimming removed 5 bases at V and 2 bases at J, with 22 bases between. CDR3 residues: CASSLLGSGTTAGNTIYF. CDR3 bases: TGTGCCAGCAGCCTCTTAGGGTCGGGGACAACTGCTGGAAACACCATATATTTT.

This chain uses TRBV2 with TRBJ1-4; D call uncertain. CDR3 length: 14 residues. Per the germline V gene, CDR1 is SNHLY and CDR2 is FYNNEI. V was shortened by 6 bases and J by 0 bases, with 8 bases between the two germline ends. Written as DNA, the CDR3 is TGTGCCAGCAGACAGACCTCAACTAATGAAAAACTGTTTTTT. Its translation: CASRQTSTNEKLFF.

CDR3 sequence reads: CASSQAGTGGIYGYTF. The DNA of the CDR3 is TGTGCCAGCAGCCAAGCCGGGACAGGGGGCATCTATGGCTACACCTTC. The rearrangement joins TRBV4-2 to TRBJ1-2; 12 bases agree with TRBD1. Germline trimming cut 1 base from V and 4 bases from J; bases unmatched to any gene: 4. CDR3 length equals 16 residues. Germline V gives CDR1 LGHNA, CDR2 YNFKEQ.

The rearrangement uses TRBV7-9 and TRBJ2-7; the match to TRBD2 covers 8 bases. V lost 1 base and J lost 5; bases outside the gene matches: 7. CDR1 is SEHNR and CDR2 is FQNEAQ in the germline V gene (reference sequence). CDR3 length: 15 residues. The CDR3 loop reads CASSLGGRYRNEQYF. CDR3 DNA sequence: TGTGCCAGCAGCTTAGGCGGGAGGTATCGGAACGAGCAGTACTTC.

The count of this clone is one. The V gene is TRBV4-3, the J gene TRBJ2-7, with 7 bases fitting TRBD1. Trimming removed 4 bases from V and 6 bases from J; junction bases left unmatched: 12. From germline, CDR1 is LGHNA and CDR2 YSLEER. The CDR3 runs to 15 residues. Here the CDR3 reads CASSPAPRGRAEQYF. The CDR3 DNA follows: TGCGCCAGCAGCCCGGCCCCGAGGGGGCGCGCCGAGCAGTACTTC.

This rearrangement joins TRBV7-3 to TRBJ2-5, with TRBD2 as a possible D gene (6 bases). Trimming pared 2 bases from V and 6 bases from J, leaving 10 bases between. In germline, CDR1 is SGHTA, CDR2 FQGTGA. This CDR3 contains 13 residues. This CDR3 reads CASSLQEGQTQYF. CDR3 coding DNA: TGTGCCAGCAGCTTACAGGAGGGGCAGACCCAGTACTTC.

This chain uses TRBV9 with TRBJ2-6; TRBD1 is a possible D gene (7 bases). The V end lost 2 bases, the J end lost 4 bases, and 16 bases lay between the germline ends. Looked up from germline, CDR1 is SGDLS and CDR2 is YYNGEE. The CDR3 has 17 amino acids. CDR3 region: CASSVGGGGSGANVLTF. As DNA, the CDR3 is TGTGCCAGCAGCGTCGGAGGGGGCGGTTCCGGGGCCAACGTCCTGACTTTC.

The rearrangement uses TRBV7-9 and TRBJ2-7, with 9 bases aligning to TRBD1. Germline V lookup: CDR1 SEHNR, CDR2 FQNEAQ (reference sequence). The CDR3 totals 14 residues. Losses at the gene ends were 5 bases for V and 6 bases for J; bases not matched to a gene: 8. This CDR3 is CASSDRDRAREQYF. The DNA of the CDR3 is TGTGCCAGCAGCGACCGGGACAGGGCTCGCGAGCAGTACTTC. The whole variable domain, filled in from reference TRBV7-9 and TRBJ2-7, reads DTGVSQNPRHKITKRGQNVTFRCDPISEHNRLYWYRQTLGQGPEFLTYFQNEAQLEKSRLLSDRFSAERPKGSFSTLEIQRTEQGDSAMYLCASSDRDRAREQYFGPGTRLTVT.

This chain uses TRBV7-2 with TRBJ1-1; possibly TRBD1 for D (6 bases). Germline V gene sequence: CDR1 SGHTA, CDR2 FQGNSA. The CDR3 totals 12 residues. The V end was cut by 5 bases, the J end by 4 bases, with 8 bases between. The chain's CDR3 is CASSMTGTEAFF. CDR3 nucleotides: TGTGCCAGCAGCATGACAGGCACTGAAGCTTTCTTT.

V usage is TRBV5-1 and J usage is TRBJ2-7, with 8 bases that match TRBD2. CDR3 length: 16 amino acids. The trim removed 6 bases at V and 5 bases at J, leaving 16 bases unmatched. The germline gives CDR1 SGHRS, CDR2 YFSETQ. The CDR3: CASTNRGGRQSHEQYF. The CDR3 nucleotides read TGCGCCAGCACCAATCGGGGCGGGAGGCAGTCCCACGAGCAGTACTTC.

The V gene is TRBV7-9, the J gene TRBJ1-2, with D perhaps TRBD1 (5 bases). V dropped 5 bases and J dropped 7 bases, with 17 bases sitting between them. The length of the CDR3 is 14 residues. Germline CDR1 reads SEHNR; CDR2 reads FQNEAQ (reference sequence). Written as DNA, the CDR3 is TGTGCCAGCAGCCCCCGGGACTTATCCCCTGGCTACACCTTC. This encodes CASSPRDLSPGYTF.

The chain is built from TRBV28 and TRBJ1-3, with a weak D call TRBD1 (6 bases). The germline V gene has CDR1 MDHEN and CDR2 SYDVKM. This CDR3 has 15 amino acids. Trimming took 5 bases from V and 1 from J, leaving 12 bases between them. The CDR3 reads CASSPRTVSGNTIYF. The CDR3 nucleotides read TGTGCCAGCAGTCCTCGGACAGTTTCTGGAAACACCATATATTTT.

This clone was seen only once. This chain uses TRBV7-8 with TRBJ2-5; TRBD1 might be the D (5 bases). V lost 5 bases and J 2 bases, leaving 15 bases between the germline ends. CDR3 length: 15 amino acids. Germline V CDR1 and CDR2: SGHVS, FQNEAQ. The CDR3 here is CASSRTTAFQETQYF. CDR3 coding DNA: TGTGCCAGCAGCCGAACGACAGCCTTTCAAGAGACCCAGTACTTC.

The chain joins TRBV30 to TRBJ2-1; 9 bases are shared with TRBD1. The length of the CDR3 is 15 residues. With 3 bases clipped from V and 2 bases from J, the junction kept 5 bases outside the gene matches. Germline-derived CDR1 and CDR2 are GTSNPN and SVGIG (reference sequence). CDR3 DNA sequence: TGTGCCTGGAGGGGGGACAGGGCGCCCTACAATGAGCAGTTCTTC. It translates to CAWRGDRAPYNEQFF.

The chain recombines TRBV19 with TRBJ2-7, with 7 bases identical to TRBD2. Looked up from germline, CDR1 is LNHDA and CDR2 is SQIVND (reference sequence). The ends lost 1 base at V and 2 bases at J; junction bases unmatched: 5. The CDR3 is 15 amino acids. As DNA, the CDR3 is TGTGCCAGTAGTATAGGGGGACTACTAACCTACGAGCAGTACTTC. Translated: CASSIGGLLTYEQYF.

The CDR3 sequence is CASSLDRWVGGGITDTQYF. Here the CDR3 DNA reads TGTGCCAGCAGCTTAGACCGATGGGTGGGAGGGGGAATCACAGATACGCAGTATTTT. J is TRBJ2-3 and V is TRBV7-6, with a weak D call TRBD2 (7 bases). The CDR3 sequence is 19 residues long. V lost 1 base and J lost 2, with 22 bases in between. In germline, CDR1 is SGHVS, CDR2 FNYEAQ.

This chain links TRBV5-1 with TRBJ1-2; 8 bases fit TRBD1. This CDR3 region has 16 residues. CDR1 SGHRS and CDR2 YFSETQ come from the germline V gene. V lost 2 bases and J lost 4; bases outside the gene matches: 10. The CDR3 DNA reads as TGCGCCAGCAGCTTACAATCCGGGACAGGCCCCTATGGCTACACCTTC. It specifies CASSLQSGTGPYGYTF. Using reference TRBV5-1 and TRBJ1-2 for the parts outside the CDR3, the full variable domain is KAGVTQTPRYLIKTRGQQVTLSCSPISGHRSVSWYQQTPGQGLQFLFEYFSETQRNKGNFPGRFSGRQFSNSRSEMNVSTLELGDSALYLCASSLQSGTGPYGYTFGSGTRLTVV.

V gene TRBV7-9 combines with J gene TRBJ2-2, with unresolved D. The CDR3 is 13 amino acids. Trimming stripped 6 bases from V and 2 bases from J, with 7 bases between. CDR1 is SEHNR and CDR2 is FQNEAQ in the germline V gene (reference sequence). CDR3 loop: CASRPTNTGELFF. In DNA form, the CDR3 reads TGTGCCAGCAGGCCTACTAACACCGGGGAGCTGTTTTTT.

This clone was detected only a few times. The chain uses TRBV11-3 and TRBJ2-2; D remains ambiguous. The germline V gene encodes CDR1 SGHNT and CDR2 YENEEA. Deletions cut 1 base from V and 0 bases from J, with 9 bases between. The CDR3 is 16 amino acids. The CDR3 loop is CASSLASFANTGELFF. DNA for the CDR3: TGTGCCAGCAGCTTAGCTTCCTTCGCGAACACCGGGGAGCTGTTTTTT.

This sequence joins TRBV10-3 and TRBJ2-5; TRBD2 might be the D (6 bases). The V and J ends lost 4 bases and 4 bases respectively, with 10 bases between them. The CDR3 extends over 13 amino acids. The germline gives CDR1 ENHRY, CDR2 SYGVKD. CDR3 residues: CAISAAGLETQYF. The CDR3 coding sequence is TGTGCCATCAGTGCCGCGGGATTAGAGACCCAGTACTTC.